This is a list of T cell receptor beta chains from one sample in a study of high-grade serous ovarian cancer treatment subgroups. Clones were sequenced by immunoSEQ multiplex PCR, and TCRdb holds only the in-frame ones, with some missing. The data show tens of thousands of clones, 84% seen once. Input material: tumor tissue. The receptors shown here come from a human donor with high-grade serous ovarian cancer. CDR3s include the opening cysteine and the closing phenylalanine or tryptophan. A D gene is named only where the DNA matches it firmly. Rows may omit the clone size; those that give it use once, few, many or a size class.

abundance,j_gene,d_gene,v_gene,CDR3aa,CDR3nt
-,TRBJ2-1,TRBD2,TRBV6-1,CASRTSAGTEQFF,TGTGCCAGTCGGACTAGCGCGGGTACGGAGCAGTTCTTC
once,TRBJ2-1,-,TRBV6-1,CASSEDGGMTYNEQFF,TGTGCCAGCAGTGAGGACGGCGGGATGACATACAATGAGCAGTTCTTC
-,TRBJ2-3,-,TRBV30,CAWSVGGAGDTQYF,TGTGCCTGGAGTGTAGGGGGGGCAGGGGATACGCAGTATTTT
-,TRBJ1-1,-,TRBV11-2,CASSLIAQGQTEAFF,TGTGCCAGCAGCTTAATCGCCCAGGGACAAACTGAAGCTTTCTTT
-,TRBJ1-1,TRBD1,TRBV15,CATSRDTRDRLIPEAFF,TGTGCCACCAGCAGAGATACCCGGGACAGGTTAATCCCTGAAGCTTTCTTT
-,TRBJ2-5,-,TRBV10-2,CASSATSQETQYF,TGCGCCAGCAGTGCCACTAGCCAAGAGACCCAGTACTTC
-,TRBJ2-7,-,TRBV28,CASSLELHYEQYF,TGTGCCAGCAGTTTGGAACTGCACTACGAGCAGTACTTC
-,TRBJ2-7,TRBD1,TRBV2,CASLGQGAYEQYF,TGTGCCAGCCTGGGACAGGGGGCCTACGAGCAGTACTTC
-,TRBJ1-4,TRBD1,TRBV2,CASSEGTGGEKLFF,TGTGCCAGCAGTGAAGGGACAGGGGGTGAAAAACTGTTTTTT
-,TRBJ1-2,TRBD1,TRBV18,CASSPRRRTGGESGYTF,TGTGCCAGCTCACCCCGACGTAGGACAGGGGGCGAATCTGGCTACACCTTC
once,TRBJ2-2,-,TRBV7-2,CASSSAFTGELFF,TGTGCCAGCAGCTCCGCGTTCACCGGGGAGCTGTTTTTT